These 26 T cell receptor beta chains share one sample of origin, sequenced in a study of Siglec-9 on CD8 T cells in melanoma (dated by TCRdb to the late 2010s). The library was generated by the immunoSEQ multiplex PCR assay. Here the immuneACCESS table is served through TCRdb, limited to in-frame sequences with V and J called. Missing clones are a known gap in these copies; in checked studies unresolved V genes cover under half, and the rest lacks a known reason. This sample is represented by about 36,000 clones; roughly 80% of them were singletons. Under 2% of the sample goes to the ten largest clones. The sequencing sample was made of Siglec-9- CD8+ T cells sorted from blood. Sample cell subset or site, as interpreted from the label and publication: CD8 T cells lacking Siglec-9. The receptors derive from a human donor in good health.

This chain links TRBV7-8 with TRBJ1-4, with D uncertain. V lost 5 bases and J lost 8, with 9 bases in between. This CDR3 spans 12 amino acids. Germline lookup yields CDR1 SGHVS and CDR2 FQNEAQ. The DNA of the CDR3 is TGTGCCAGCAGCCGTAGGTCGGAAAAACTGTTTTTT. Its protein product is CASSRRSEKLFF.

In DNA, the CDR3 is TGTGCCAGCACCGAGGACAGCAGCTATGGCTACACCTTC. Its translation: CASTEDSSYGYTF. The rearrangement uses TRBV7-9 and TRBJ1-2; D possibly corresponds to TRBD1 (6 bases). Deletions cut 7 bases from V and 4 bases from J, with 13 bases between. Germline CDR1 is SEHNR and CDR2 is FQNEAQ (reference sequence). CDR3 length: 13 amino acids.

The V call is TRBV7-9, the J call TRBJ2-1, with TRBD2 matching 7 bases. Germline CDR1 and CDR2: SEHNR and FQNEAQ (reference sequence). This CDR3 is built from 14 residues. V gave up 4 bases and J gave up 7 bases; unmatched junction bases: 7. DNA for the CDR3: TGTGCCAGCAGCTCGGGGGAGGGCCGTAATGAGCAGTTCTTC. This encodes CASSSGEGRNEQFF.

The chain employs TRBV6-6 and TRBJ1-3; D remains unclear. In germline, CDR1 is MNHNY, CDR2 SVGAGI (reference sequence). Trimming cost V 10 bases and J 2 bases, with 15 bases left between them. The CDR3 consists of 14 residues. CDR3 residues: CAILEEAAGNTIYF. CDR3 bases: TGTGCCATCCTCGAGGAGGCCGCTGGAAACACCATATATTTT.

V and J are TRBV5-5 and TRBJ2-3, with 8 bases identical to TRBD1. Germline CDR1 is SGHKS and CDR2 is YYEKEE (reference sequence). This CDR3 has 16 residues. Trimming at V came to 4 bases and at J to 6 bases, leaving 13 bases not matched to a gene. The CDR3 DNA follows: TGTGCCAGCAGCAGAAGGACAGGGCCAAAGGGGGATACGCAGTATTTT. The encoded protein is CASSRRTGPKGDTQYF.

The chain combines TRBV29-1 with TRBJ2-7; D is uncertain. CDR3 length: 13 residues. Between the trimmed V and J ends, which lost 6 bases and 0 bases, there was a span of 12 bases. The germline gives CDR1 SQVTM, CDR2 ANQGSEA. The CDR3 sequence is CSVATRSSYEQYF. The CDR3 region has the DNA TGCAGCGTGGCAACCAGGAGCTCCTACGAGCAGTACTTC.

The chain combines TRBV13 with TRBJ2-3; 7 bases match TRBD2. The germline V gene encodes CDR1 PRHDT and CDR2 FYEKMQ (reference sequence). The V gene end was trimmed by 3 bases and the J gene end by 3 bases; junction bases not matched to a gene: 12. This CDR3 has 17 residues. The CDR3 spells CASSFRWGRALTDTQYF. The CDR3 coding sequence is TGTGCCAGCAGCTTTCGCTGGGGGAGGGCGCTAACAGATACGCAGTATTTT.

The genes are TRBV29-1 and TRBJ1-4; D is undetermined. The V gene's germline CDR1 is SQVTM and CDR2 ANQGSEA. V was cut by 1 base and J by 4 bases, with 13 bases left in between. The length of the CDR3 is 15 residues. In DNA, the CDR3 is TGCAGCGTTGAAGGCGTGTGGGGTGGTAATGAAAAACTGTTTTTT. This sequence encodes CSVEGVWGGNEKLFF. Full variable domain (outside the CDR3, taken from reference TRBV29-1 and TRBJ1-4): SAVISQKPSRDICQRGTSLTIQCQVDSQVTMMFWYRQQPGQSLTLIATANQGSEATYESGFVIDKFPISRPNLTFSTLTVSNMSPEDSSIYLCSVEGVWGGNEKLFFGSGTQLSVL.

The J gene is TRBJ2-3, the V gene TRBV27, with 9 bases aligning to TRBD2. The V gene end was trimmed by 6 bases and the J gene end by 4 bases; junction bases not matched to a gene: 5. CDR3 size: 14 residues. Per the germline V gene, CDR1 is MNHEY and CDR2 is SMNVEV (reference sequence). The CDR3 protein is CASRTGLAADTQYF. The CDR3 DNA sequence: TGTGCCAGCAGAACGGGACTAGCCGCAGATACGCAGTATTTT.

This sequence joins TRBV6-6 and TRBJ1-1; D may be TRBD1 (6 bases). Trimming cost V 6 bases and J 7 bases, with 12 bases left between them. Germline-derived CDR1 and CDR2 are MNHNY and SVGAGI (reference sequence). CDR3 size: 12 residues. DNA of the CDR3: TGTGCCAGCAGCCCCCTCAGGGGTGAAGCTTTCTTT. Residues: CASSPLRGEAFF.

This chain joins TRBV10-2 and TRBJ2-2; 8 bases map to TRBD2. Germline V gene data show CDR1 as WSHSY and CDR2 as SAAADI. This CDR3 comprises 14 residues. V lost 3 bases, J lost 6 bases, and 3 bases stayed unmatched. CDR3 nucleotide sequence: TGCGCCAGCAGTGACCGGACTAGCCCCGGGGAGCTGTTTTTT. Protein sequence: CASSDRTSPGELFF.

This clone was seen once. The rearrangement uses TRBV27 and TRBJ2-3, with D tentatively TRBD2 (5 bases). CDR3 size: 15 residues. V was pared by 6 bases and J by 2 bases, with 15 bases between. The V gene's germline CDR1 is MNHEY and CDR2 SMNVEV (reference sequence). The CDR3 DNA reads TGTGCCAGCAGCCCCTACAGCGGCGTCACAGATACGCAGTATTTT. This gives the protein CASSPYSGVTDTQYF.

This rearrangement joins TRBV5-6 to TRBJ2-3; a possible D gene is TRBD2 (7 bases). CDR1 is SGHDT, CDR2 YYEEEE, per germline. The V and J ends lost 6 bases and 10 bases respectively, with 27 bases between them. The CDR3 contains 16 residues. The chain's CDR3 is CASTSTGLGVIGAQYF. DNA for the CDR3: TGTGCCAGCACCTCGACAGGACTAGGGGTGATCGGGGCGCAGTATTTT.

This chain joins TRBV9 and TRBJ2-7; 10 bases map to TRBD2. CDR3 size: 15 residues. V shed 2 bases, J shed 0 bases, and the junction held 2 bases outside the gene matches. The germline gives CDR1 SGDLS, CDR2 YYNGEE. For the CDR3, the DNA is TGTGCCAGCAGCGTTAGCGGGGGGAGCTCCTACGAGCAGTACTTC. This translates into CASSVSGGSSYEQYF.

The chain has TRBV5-1 and TRBJ1-2; 7 bases match TRBD1. Germline V gives CDR1 SGHRS, CDR2 YFSETQ. The CDR3 has 16 amino acids. J lost 4 bases, V lost 2 bases, and 11 bases had no gene match. The CDR3 reads CASSFEAGGITYGYTF. The CDR3 DNA follows: TGCGCCAGCAGCTTCGAAGCAGGGGGGATAACCTATGGCTACACCTTC.

This clone was found a few times. The chain links TRBV2 to TRBJ1-1, with a possible D match to TRBD1 (6 bases). V was shortened by 9 bases and J by 0 bases, with 20 bases between the two germline ends. The CDR3 length is 16 residues. Germline V gives CDR1 SNHLY, CDR2 FYNNEI. The DNA for the CDR3 is TGTGCCAGTAATGTGCCCCCGGGACAACTGAACACTGAAGCTTTCTTT. This sequence encodes CASNVPPGQLNTEAFF.

V gene TRBV29-1 combines with J gene TRBJ2-1; D uncertain. CDR3 length equals 12 residues. Germline lookup yields CDR1 SQVTM and CDR2 ANQGSEA. Trimming removed 6 bases at V and 5 bases at J, with 11 bases between. The CDR3 loop reads CSVDTQDNEQFF. In DNA, the CDR3 is TGCAGCGTCGATACTCAGGACAATGAGCAGTTCTTC.

The V and J genes are TRBV2 and TRBJ2-3, with 11 bases lining up with TRBD2. The CDR3 is made up of 17 amino acids. Germline V gives CDR1 SNHLY, CDR2 FYNNEI. V gave up 4 bases and J gave up 6 bases; unmatched junction bases: 12. The CDR3 DNA reads as TGTGCCAGCAGTGCGACTAGCGGGAACTCGCCGGAGGATACGCAGTATTTT. It translates to CASSATSGNSPEDTQYF.

The CDR3 protein is CASSQRLAANNEQFF. The CDR3 nucleotides are TGCGCCAGCAGCCAGCGACTAGCGGCAAACAATGAGCAGTTCTTC. The chain employs TRBV4-1 and TRBJ2-1; 9 bases line up with TRBD2. V lost 3 bases to trimming and J lost 5 bases; unmatched junction nucleotides: 5. The germline V gene encodes CDR1 MGHRA and CDR2 YSYEKL. This CDR3 is built from 15 residues.

The CDR3 sequence is CASSLTGGAYEQYF. CDR3 coding DNA: TGTGCCAGCAGTTTGACGGGAGGCGCCTACGAGCAGTACTTC. The chain is built from TRBV28 and TRBJ2-7, with 7 bases matching TRBD2. CDR1 and CDR2 (germline): MDHEN, SYDVKM. The CDR3 is 14 amino acids. Trimming removed 3 bases from V and 2 bases from J; junction bases left unmatched: 4.

The chain has TRBV28 and TRBJ1-6, with D unclear. CDR3 length: 11 amino acids. V lost 2 bases and J 15 bases, leaving 8 bases between the germline ends. Germline V CDR1 and CDR2: MDHEN, SYDVKM. CDR3 DNA: TGTGCCAGCAGTTTACATCTAAGCCTCCACTTT. It encodes CASSLHLSLHF.

To note about this clone: This sample also contains other DNA sequences that code for the same CDR3. Written as DNA, the CDR3 is TGTGCCAGCAGCGTCGGCGTTGATAGCACAGATACGCAGTATTTT. Protein product: CASSVGVDSTDTQYF. V and J are TRBV9 and TRBJ2-3; D gene ambiguous. The CDR3 totals 15 residues. Germline-derived CDR1 and CDR2 are SGDLS and YYNGEE. Trimming cost V 2 bases and J 0 bases, with 10 bases left between them.

This clone was detected once. This chain joins TRBV5-1 and TRBJ2-7; D may be TRBD1 or TRBD2 (5 bases each). The germline CDR1 and CDR2 sequences are SGHRS and YFSETQ. The CDR3 contains 15 residues. V was trimmed by 2 bases and J by 4 bases, leaving 16 bases between them. The CDR3 loop is CASSFFSGPGYEQYF. For the CDR3, the DNA is TGCGCCAGCAGCTTCTTTTCGGGACCTGGATACGAGCAGTACTTC.

The genes are TRBV15 and TRBJ2-7; the D gene could be TRBD1 or TRBD2 (6 bases each). The CDR3 has 15 amino acids. Trimming removed 8 bases from V and 2 bases from J, with 19 bases in between. CDR1 and CDR2 from the germline V gene are LNHNV and YYDKDF (reference sequence). The CDR3 region is CATDPVGGRPYEQYF. The CDR3 nucleotides read TGTGCCACCGACCCGGTGGGGGGCCGCCCCTACGAGCAGTACTTC.

The chain carries TRBV27 and TRBJ2-1; 10 bases align to TRBD2. The junction had 3 bases not matched to a gene; V was cut back by 4 bases and J by 6 bases. This CDR3 comprises 14 residues. Germline CDR1 reads MNHEY; CDR2 reads SMNVEV (reference sequence). The CDR3 reads CASSSGLARNEQFF. The CDR3 region has the DNA TGTGCCAGCAGTTCGGGACTAGCGCGCAATGAGCAGTTCTTC.

The chain joins TRBV27 to TRBJ2-3; 8 bases align to TRBD2. Germline V gives CDR1 MNHEY, CDR2 SMNVEV (reference sequence). CDR3 length equals 14 residues. V gave up 4 bases and J gave up 4 bases; unmatched junction bases: 4. As DNA, the CDR3 is TGTGCCAGCAGTTCGGGACTAGTGGCAGATACGCAGTATTTT. This gives the protein CASSSGLVADTQYF.